This T cell receptor beta chain originates from a study of cytomegalovirus exposure and HLA in healthy donors. About the study: When 398 donors were genotyped, 80% to 90% of them were found to fall in the Caucasian-associated ancestry cluster.

With regard to this clone: Its antigen is unknown.

The J segment lost 3 bases and the V segment lost 0 bases, leaving 18 bases of the junction unmatched. CDR1 is SGDLS and CDR2 is YYNGEE in the germline V gene. There are 20 residues in the CDR3. Study-wide points: The investigators catalogued 150 to 200 TCR beta chains as cytomegalovirus-associated. Some V segments (TRBV6-2 and TRBV6-3 among them) were excluded as indistinguishable.

It was with 60 Vbeta and 13 Jbeta primers that the PCR ran. Profiled with immunoSEQ multiplex PCR; TCRdb holds only in-frame clones, not every one. Of 60,000 to 90,000 clones in the sample, around three quarters were seen once. Sequencing used PBMCs. The sequence derives from a woman aged 45-65 years in good health and CMV-seropositive. The chain couples TRBV9 to TRBJ2-3, with 8 positions matching TRBD2. CDR3 sequence: CASSVESIGGVGRGTDTQYF. CDR3 sequence (DNA): TGTGCCAGCAGCGTAGAATCCATTGGTGGTGTCGGGAGGGGGACAGATACGCAGTATTTT. Supplemented by reference TRBV9 and TRBJ2-3, the full variable domain reads DSGVTQTPKHLITATGQRVTLRCSPRSGDLSVYWYQQSLDQGLQFLIQYYNGEERAKGNILERFSAQQFPDLHSELNLSSLELGDSALYFCASSVESIGGVGRGTDTQYFGPGTRLTVL.